The 32 T cell receptor beta chains below all came from one sample that was sequenced in a study of OX40 agonist ivuxolimab in advanced cancers. Clones were read by immunoSEQ multiplex PCR, and TCRdb kept only the in-frame ones, dropping some. The repertoire includes some 19,000 clones, nearly 85% of them detected once, and about half sits in the top ten. This material consisted of CD4+ or CD8+ T cells sorted from blood, taken in a trial of the OX40 agonist ivuxolimab. The receptor set was obtained from an adult with an advanced solid tumor such as melanoma, head and neck, liver or kidney cancer.

The chain recombines TRBV21-1 with TRBJ1-3. TRBV21-1 is termed a pseudogene. This CDR3 is 14 amino acids long. The CDR3 loop is CASSKPSSGNTIYF. Here the CDR3 DNA reads TGTGCCAGCAGCAAGCCGAGCTCTGGAAACACCATATATTTT.

This clone was counted a single time. The rearrangement uses TRBV7-2 and TRBJ2-7; the D gene is possibly TRBD1 (5 bases). CDR1 is SGHTA and CDR2 is FQGNSA in the germline V gene. The CDR3 has 16 residues. The V gene lost 8 bases and the J gene lost 4 bases, with 24 bases spanning the gap. The CDR3 bases are TGTGCCAGCCGAAGACAGATGGGTTCCTCGGCATACGAGCAGTACTTC. Its protein is CASRRQMGSSAYEQYF. Full variable domain (rest looked up from reference TRBV7-2 and TRBJ2-7): GAGVSQSPSNKVTEKGKDVELRCDPISGHTALYWYRQSLGQGLEFLIYFQGNSAPDKSGLPSDRFSAERTGGSVSTLTIQRTQQEDSAVYLCASRRQMGSSAYEQYFGPGTRLTVT.

This chain uses TRBV7-3 with TRBJ1-1; D unresolved. V lost 1 base to trimming and J lost 12 bases, with 15 bases between them. CDR1 is SGHTA, CDR2 FQGTGA, per germline. The CDR3 runs 13 residues. The CDR3 sequence is CASSLRKGNLPFF. Written as DNA, the CDR3 is TGTGCCAGCAGCTTAAGAAAAGGGAACTTGCCTTTCTTT.

The genes are TRBV21-1 and TRBJ1-3; the table assigns TRBD1, which was not confirmed against the DNA. TRBV21-1 is a pseudogene locus. The CDR3 contains 16 residues. In DNA form, the CDR3 reads TGTGCCAGCAGCAAAGAGGCAGGCAACTCTGGAAACACCATATATTTT. This translates into CASSKEAGNSGNTIYF.

This chain joins TRBV7-9 and TRBJ2-7; D could derive from TRBD1 or TRBD2 (5 bases each). The CDR3 sequence is 15 residues long. CDR1 is SEHNR, CDR2 FQNEAQ, per germline (reference sequence). The ends were cut back, 5 bases at V and 7 bases at J, with 21 bases in the middle. CDR3 coding DNA: TGTGCCAGCAGCCCGGAGGTAGCAGGGCCGGAAGAGCAGTACTTC. Translating gives CASSPEVAGPEEQYF.

The V and J genes are TRBV4-1 and TRBJ2-1; TRBD2 matches at 12 bases. CDR1 is MGHRA, CDR2 YSYEKL, per germline. With 4 bases clipped from V and 6 bases from J, the junction kept 7 bases outside the gene matches. This CDR3 spans 16 amino acids. CDR3 DNA: TGCGCCAGCAGCCGCCCACTAGCGGGGGGAGTCAATGAGCAGTTCTTC. Translated, it gives CASSRPLAGGVNEQFF.

This clone has a single count. The V call is TRBV2, the J call TRBJ2-3; 7 bases match TRBD1. Germline CDR1 is SNHLY and CDR2 is FYNNEI. V trimming: 8 bases; J trimming: 6 bases; junction bases outside the gene matches: 17. The CDR3 has 16 amino acids. The CDR3 reads CASGVNYRGVGDTQYF. The CDR3 bases are TGTGCCAGCGGCGTTAACTACAGGGGCGTCGGGGATACGCAGTATTTT.

The rearrangement joins TRBV11-2 to TRBJ2-7; D remains ambiguous. Germline V gene data show CDR1 as SGHAT and CDR2 as FQNNGV. The length of the CDR3 is 13 residues. With 1 base removed from V and 3 bases from J, the gap between germline ends came to 7 bases. CDR3 nucleotides: TGTGCCAGCAGCTTAGCCATCGACTACGAGCAGTACTTC. Translation: CASSLAIDYEQYF.

This chain connects TRBV10-3 to TRBJ1-3; D is uncertain. The V and J ends lost 6 bases and 0 bases respectively, with 9 bases between them. Germline-derived CDR1 and CDR2 are ENHRY and SYGVKD. The CDR3 spans 14 residues. In DNA form, the CDR3 reads TGTGCCATCAGGGAGAAAGACTCTGGAAACACCATATATTTT. Protein sequence: CAIREKDSGNTIYF.

V is TRBV12-5 and J is TRBJ2-7, with D uncertain. The germline V gene has CDR1 LGHNT and CDR2 FRNRAP. Trimming shortened V by 1 base and J by 2 bases, and 9 bases separated the two germline ends. The CDR3 extends over 14 amino acids. CDR3 protein: CASGLDSRPYEQYF. The CDR3 nucleotides are TGTGCTAGTGGTTTGGACAGCCGACCCTACGAGCAGTACTTC.

The rearrangement uses TRBV5-1 and TRBJ2-7; 11 bases fit TRBD1. The germline gives CDR1 SGHRS, CDR2 YFSETQ. Losses at the gene ends were 4 bases for V and 6 bases for J; bases not matched to a gene: 12. The CDR3 length is 16 residues. The CDR3 nucleotides read TGCGCCAGCAGCAGATGGACAGGGGGCGATTCTGGCGAGCAGTACTTC. Translated, it gives CASSRWTGGDSGEQYF.

The gene calls are TRBV7-9 and TRBJ2-7; D is possibly TRBD1 (7 bases). V lost 5 bases and J lost 1, with 15 bases in between. Germline CDR1 is SEHNR and CDR2 is FQNEAQ (reference sequence). CDR3 size: 15 residues. The CDR3 spells CASSARGQPSYEQYF. In DNA form, the CDR3 reads TGTGCCAGCAGCGCGCGGGGACAGCCTTCCTACGAGCAGTACTTC.

The chain uses TRBV2 and TRBJ1-1; a weak D match, TRBD1 (5 bases). With 4 bases removed from V and 0 bases from J, the gap between germline ends came to 9 bases. CDR1 SNHLY and CDR2 FYNNEI come from the germline V gene. The CDR3 extends over 14 amino acids. The CDR3 protein is CASSVPGLNTEAFF. CDR3 bases: TGTGCCAGCAGTGTTCCGGGGCTGAACACTGAAGCTTTCTTT.

The chain combines TRBV6-6 with TRBJ2-7; weak D call: TRBD1 (5 bases). This CDR3 spans 14 amino acids. Deletions cut 6 bases from V and 0 bases from J, with 12 bases between. CDR1 MNHNY and CDR2 SVGAGI come from the germline V gene (reference sequence). In DNA, the CDR3 is TGTGCCAGCAGCCACCGACAGAACTCCTACGAGCAGTACTTC. It translates to CASSHRQNSYEQYF.

This rearrangement joins TRBV7-6 to TRBJ2-5; the match to TRBD1 covers 9 bases. The CDR3 is 13 residues long. After removal of 8 bases from V and 2 bases from J, the junction contained 3 bases not matched to a gene. Germline V CDR1 and CDR2: SGHVS, FNYEAQ. CDR3 sequence: CASGDRVQETQYF. The CDR3 nucleotides read TGTGCCAGCGGGGACAGGGTTCAAGAGACCCAGTACTTC. Full variable domain (rest looked up from reference TRBV7-6 and TRBJ2-5): GAGVSQSPRYKVTKRGQDVALRCDPISGHVSLYWYRQALGQGPEFLTYFNYEAQQDKSGLPNDRFSAERPEGSISTLTIQRTEQRDSAMYRCASGDRVQETQYFGPGTRLLVL.

This chain links TRBV28 with TRBJ1-1; TRBD1 matches 8 bases. CDR3 length: 15 amino acids. Unmatched junction bases numbered 7, after V lost 5 bases and J lost 2 bases. The V gene's germline CDR1 is MDHEN and CDR2 SYDVKM. The CDR3 sequence: CASSPLDRENTEAFF. The DNA of the CDR3 is TGTGCCAGCAGTCCATTGGACAGGGAAAACACTGAAGCTTTCTTT.

The chain links TRBV5-4 to TRBJ1-1; D is undetermined. The germline V gene has CDR1 SGHNT and CDR2 YYREEE (reference sequence). Deletions cut 0 bases from V and 3 bases from J, with 0 bases between. This CDR3 spans 11 amino acids. CDR3 residues: CASSLDTEAFF. The CDR3 DNA sequence: TGTGCCAGCAGCTTGGACACTGAAGCTTTCTTT.

The chain couples TRBV7-9 to TRBJ2-5, with 9 bases aligning to TRBD1. The CDR3 has 18 residues. Per germline, CDR1 SEHNR and CDR2 FQNEAQ (reference sequence). J was trimmed by 5 bases and V by 5 bases; bases with no gene match: 18. As DNA, the CDR3 is TGTGCCAGCAGCCGAAAAACGGGACAGGGCAGATTGAAGGAGACCCAGTACTTC. Its protein product is CASSRKTGQGRLKETQYF.

V is TRBV6-6 and J is TRBJ2-1, with TRBD1 identical over 8 bases. Germline V gives CDR1 MNHNY, CDR2 SVGAGI (reference sequence). The CDR3 contains 16 residues. V lost 2 bases to trimming and J lost 8 bases; unmatched junction nucleotides: 11. CDR3 residues: CASSYEVAGGKDEQFF. CDR3 bases: TGTGCCAGCAGTTACGAGGTGGCAGGGGGCAAGGATGAGCAGTTCTTC.

The chain carries TRBV28 and TRBJ2-7; D is unresolved. CDR3 length equals 15 residues. Trimming shortened V by 8 bases and J by 0 bases, and 17 bases separated the two germline ends. Per the germline V gene, CDR1 is MDHEN and CDR2 is SYDVKM. This CDR3 is CASGPHQINSYEQYF. As DNA, the CDR3 is TGTGCCAGCGGTCCCCACCAGATTAACTCCTACGAGCAGTACTTC.

This CDR3 reads CASSESIGFPAAFF. CDR3 sequence (DNA): TGCGCCAGCAGTGAGTCGATCGGCTTCCCGGCGGCTTTCTTT. V gene TRBV10-1 combines with J gene TRBJ1-1, with unresolved D. V was clipped by 0 bases and J by 11 bases, with 16 bases between them. The CDR3 has 14 residues. From germline, CDR1 is WNHNN and CDR2 SYGVQD (reference sequence).

The chain couples TRBV5-8 to TRBJ2-7; D perhaps matches TRBD1 (6 bases). Germline CDR1 SGHTS, CDR2 YDEGEE. V lost 3 bases and J 3 bases, leaving 13 bases between the germline ends. The CDR3 consists of 14 residues. The CDR3 sequence is CASSSRDTHYEQYF. Here the CDR3 DNA reads TGTGCCAGCAGCTCCAGGGACACACACTACGAGCAGTACTTC.

The chain joins TRBV4-2 to TRBJ1-4; possibly TRBD1 for D (5 bases). CDR3 length equals 15 residues. V lost 4 bases to trimming and J lost 8 bases, with 17 bases between them. CDR1 and CDR2 from the germline V gene are LGHNA and YNFKEQ. The CDR3 region has the DNA TGTGCCAGCAGCCGTGGAGTAGGGGTCGCGGAAAAACTGTTTTTT. Translation: CASSRGVGVAEKLFF.

This sequence joins TRBV5-1 and TRBJ2-3, with D possibly being TRBD1 (6 bases). Germline lookup yields CDR1 SGHRS and CDR2 YFSETQ. This CDR3 comprises 13 residues. V dropped 7 bases and J dropped 3 bases, with 12 bases sitting between them. CDR3 sequence: CASGGGLTDTQYF. CDR3 coding DNA: TGCGCCAGCGGGGGCGGGTTGACAGATACGCAGTATTTT.

V and J are TRBV6-1 and TRBJ2-5; the D is unclear. V shed 1 base and J shed 0 bases, with 15 bases lying between them. CDR3 size: 17 residues. Germline CDR1 reads MNHNS; CDR2 reads SASEGT. The CDR3 DNA reads as TGTGCCAGCAGTGAAGATGCCGCAGGATGGTACCAAGAGACCCAGTACTTC. It codes for CASSEDAAGWYQETQYF.

The rearrangement links TRBV6-6 to TRBJ2-5, with a weak D call TRBD2 (6 bases). V was cut by 11 bases and J by 7 bases, with 20 bases left in between. Germline loops: CDR1 MNHNY, CDR2 SVGAGI (reference sequence). This CDR3 is 13 amino acids long. CDR3 nucleotide sequence: TGTGCCGCGTCTGATGCGGGGATTGGGACCCAGTACTTC. This sequence encodes CAASDAGIGTQYF.

This chain joins TRBV28 and TRBJ1-3; no clear D gene. There are 17 residues in the CDR3. Germline CDR1 MDHEN, CDR2 SYDVKM. Trimming shortened V by 2 bases and J by 0 bases, and 14 bases separated the two germline ends. The CDR3 DNA follows: TGTGCCAGCAGTTTAAGTCACTACCGCATCTCTGGAAACACCATATATTTT. This encodes CASSLSHYRISGNTIYF.

The chain's CDR3 is CASSFGGYEQYF. CDR3 coding DNA: TGTGCCAGCAGCTTCGGGGGCTACGAGCAGTACTTC. The gene calls are TRBV5-6 and TRBJ2-7, with a tentative D call TRBD2 (6 bases). Germline loops: CDR1 SGHDT, CDR2 YYEEEE. The CDR3 extends over 12 amino acids. V was cut by 2 bases and J by 3 bases, with 6 bases left in between.

V usage is TRBV28 and J usage is TRBJ1-6; unclear D gene. Germline V CDR1 and CDR2: MDHEN, SYDVKM. The CDR3 consists of 13 residues. V lost 5 bases, J lost 6 bases, and 8 bases lay in between. In nucleotides, the CDR3 is TGTGCCAGCAGTAGAACGGTTAATTCACCCCTCCACTTT. Translating it yields CASSRTVNSPLHF.

V is TRBV2 and J is TRBJ1-5; D is possibly TRBD1 (6 bases). The CDR3 covers 15 residues. Between the trimmed V and J ends, which lost 2 bases and 5 bases, there was a span of 13 bases. Germline loops: CDR1 SNHLY, CDR2 FYNNEI. CDR3 nucleotide sequence: TGTGCCAGCAGTGAATCAAGGGGGTCGGATCAGCCCCAGCATTTT. It specifies CASSESRGSDQPQHF.

Here the CDR3 DNA reads TGTGCCAGCAGCTTGAGGACTAGCGGGGGGGACGCCTTGGAGACCCAGTACTTC. Amino acids: CASSLRTSGGDALETQYF. The J gene is TRBJ2-5, the V gene TRBV5-4; 15 bases match TRBD2. V dropped 1 base and J dropped 5; count of bases not matched to a gene: 9. Germline CDR1 SGHNT, CDR2 YYREEE (reference sequence). CDR3 length equals 18 residues.

This rearrangement joins TRBV4-1 to TRBJ2-7, with 10 bases aligning to TRBD1. The junction had 1 base not matched to a gene; V was cut back by 2 bases and J by 0 bases. The CDR3 sequence is 15 residues long. Germline assignment: CDR1 MGHRA and CDR2 YSYEKL. CDR3 sequence (DNA): TGCGCCAGCAGCCAACGGACAGGGGGCTCCTACGAGCAGTACTTC. This gives the protein CASSQRTGGSYEQYF.